These T cell receptor beta chains were read from a single sample in a study of T cell responses to AZD1222 COVID-19 vaccine. The data were produced by immunoSEQ multiplex PCR, yet TCRdb's version contains in-frame clones alone and is incomplete. The sample records 95,000 to 150,000 clones, roughly 88% being singletons. The sequencing here drew on peripheral blood, taken on day 0 of AZD1222 vaccination. The receptor set was obtained from an adult in good health. Each CDR3 is given with its conserved first and last residue. The D gene is left open where the match is weak.

>TRBD1|TRBV4-2|TRBJ1-2
CASSGDTGAYGYTF
>NA|TRBV4-1|TRBJ2-7
CASSQTVTYEQYF
>NA|TRBV5-1|TRBJ2-7
CASSSLPAGTMGKYEQYF
>NA|TRBV28|TRBJ1-1
CASSSALNTEAFF
>TRBD2|TRBV14|TRBJ2-5
CASSQDPSGYETQYF
>NA|TRBV7-8|TRBJ1-4
CASSLGNEAANEKLFF
>NA|TRBV3-1/TRBV3-2|TRBJ1-4
CASSQDRAAINEKLFF
>TRBD2|TRBV6-2/TRBV6-3|TRBJ2-5
CASSWGLAGGQETQYF
>TRBD2|TRBV7-9|TRBJ2-1
CASIEGLAGENNEQFF
>TRBD1|TRBV5-1|TRBJ1-3
CASSSWDRGLDSGNTIYF
>NA|TRBV15|TRBJ1-5
CATKRGLSSNQPQHF
>NA|TRBV4-1|TRBJ2-3
CASSQTNTDTQYF
>NA|TRBV28|TRBJ2-7
CASRQGVGTYEQYF
>TRBD1|TRBV27|TRBJ1-6
CASSLYRGVQGHNSPLHF
>NA|TRBV20-1|TRBJ2-7
CSASISYEQYF
>NA|TRBV4-1|TRBJ2-3
CASSQGNPDTQYF
>TRBD1|TRBV7-3|TRBJ2-7
CASSSWTGGEQYF
>NA|TRBV3-1/TRBV3-2|TRBJ1-1
CASSQEPGGNTEAFF
>TRBD1|TRBV4-3|TRBJ1-2
CASSQDLTGGAMGYTF
>TRBD1|TRBV7-9|TRBJ2-3
CASSQGAGYTDTQYF
>NA|TRBV20-1|TRBJ2-5
CSASPRRGVETQYF
>NA|TRBV5-1|TRBJ1-1
CASSLGRVNTEAFF